The 6 T cell receptor beta chains listed next were all sequenced from one sample in a study of blood T cell repertoires in COVID-19. Data came from immunoSEQ multiplex PCR; TCRdb stores just in-frame clones and leaves some out. This sample has a few hundred thousand clones, with 85% to 90% found just once. Sequencing was carried out using PBMCs or T cells enriched from blood (not recorded which). The source of these receptors is a woman aged 50 to 60 who had recovered from COVID-19.

This clone was seen just once. J is TRBJ2-7 and V is TRBV5-6; a possible D gene is TRBD1 (6 bases). The CDR3 is 15 amino acids. The V and J ends lost 0 bases and 2 bases respectively, with 12 bases between them. Germline CDR1 is SGHDT and CDR2 is YYEEEE. The CDR3 sequence is CASSLVRTVAYEQYF. CDR3 sequence (DNA): TGTGCCAGCAGCTTGGTCAGGACAGTTGCCTACGAGCAGTACTTC. Supplemented by reference TRBV5-6 and TRBJ2-7, the full variable domain reads DAGVTQSPTHLIKTRGQQVTLRCSPKSGHDTVSWYQQALGQGPQFIFQYYEEEERQRGNFPDRFSGHQFPNYSSELNVNALLLGDSALYLCASSLVRTVAYEQYFGPGTRLTVT.

The J gene is TRBJ1-1, the V gene TRBV3-1 (or the pseudogene TRBV3-2), with TRBD1 matching 10 bases. The CDR3 is 15 amino acids. The V and J ends lost 5 bases and 8 bases, in that order; junction bases with no gene match: 11. Germline V gene sequence: CDR1 LGHDT, CDR2 YNNKEL (reference sequence). The CDR3 DNA sequence: TGTGCCAGCAGCAGACAGGGGGCGAGGGGCTCCGAAGCTTTCTTT. Its protein product is CASSRQGARGSEAFF.

This chain connects TRBV18 to TRBJ1-5, with 7 positions matching TRBD1. CDR1 and CDR2 from the germline V gene are KGHSH and LQKENI. The ends lost 6 bases at V and 2 bases at J; junction bases unmatched: 4. This CDR3 contains 14 residues. In DNA, the CDR3 is TGTGCCAGCTCGTCAACAGGGGGCAATCAGCCCCAGCATTTT. It yields the protein CASSSTGGNQPQHF.

The genes are TRBV11-2 and TRBJ2-1; TRBD2 matches at 8 bases. V shed 10 bases and J 0 bases; nucleotides not matched to a gene: 2. CDR1 is SGHAT, CDR2 FQNNGV, per germline. This CDR3 has 13 residues. Written as DNA, the CDR3 is TGTGCCACAGGACTAGCCTCCTACAATGAGCAGTTCTTC. Protein sequence: CATGLASYNEQFF.

This chain links TRBV28 with TRBJ2-4, with TRBD1 matching 9 bases. Germline-derived CDR1 and CDR2 are MDHEN and SYDVKM. The V and J ends lost 5 bases and 1 base, in that order; junction bases with no gene match: 9. This CDR3 contains 17 residues. The CDR3 spells CASSPHGQGMAKNIQYF. CDR3 coding DNA: TGTGCCAGCAGTCCGCACGGACAGGGGATGGCCAAAAACATTCAGTACTTC. Full variable domain (outside the CDR3, taken from reference TRBV28 and TRBJ2-4): DVKVTQSSRYLVKRTGEKVFLECVQDMDHENMFWYRQDPGLGLRLIYFSYDVKMKEKGDIPEGYSVSREKKERFSLILESASTNQTSMYLCASSPHGQGMAKNIQYFGAGTRLSVL.

The gene calls are TRBV12-3 or TRBV12-4 and TRBJ1-2; a possible D gene is TRBD1 (5 bases). Trimming left V 6 bases short and J 2 bases short, with 10 bases between. The CDR3 is 13 residues long. CDR3 sequence: CASSTRGNYGYTF. The DNA of the CDR3 is TGTGCCAGCAGCACGCGGGGGAACTATGGCTACACCTTC.